This TCR beta chain was sequenced during a study of blood T cell repertoires in COVID-19. At the level of the study: The samples span acute and convalescent COVID-19 from the United States, Italy and Spain.

The germline CDR1 and CDR2 sequences are SGHAT and FQNNGV. The V end was cut by 5 bases, the J end by 5 bases, with 9 bases between. There are 13 residues in the CDR3. Per the study methods: Reference gene primer amplification in the assay estimated nucleated cell counts. Only in-frame clones appear in the TCRdb table, and some are missing; sequencing was by immunoSEQ multiplex PCR. The DNA was the basis for D and trimming; V, J and clone size are from that table. The table lists fewer than 250,000 clones, roughly 81% of them singletons. Sequencing was performed on peripheral blood. J is TRBJ1-4 and V is TRBV11-2; D uncertain. The receptor was derived from a man aged 45 to 65 with acute or convalescent COVID-19. In DNA, the CDR3 is TGTGCCAGCAGCCGTAATCTGAATGAAAAACTGTTTTTT. It codes for CASSRNLNEKLFF. Filled out from reference TRBV11-2 and TRBJ1-4, the complete variable domain reads EAGVAQSPRYKIIEKRQSVAFWCNPISGHATLYWYQQILGQGPKLLIQFQNNGVVDDSQLPKDRFSAERLKGVDSTLKIQPAKLEDSAVYLCASSRNLNEKLFFGSGTQLSVL.